The 26 T cell receptor beta chains in this list originate from one sample, sequenced in a study of T cell responses to AZD1222 COVID-19 vaccine. Sequencing used immunoSEQ multiplex PCR; TCRdb keeps in-frame clones, though not all of them. The data show about 180,000 clones, with about 86% seen just once and roughly 8% held by the top ten. Source: peripheral blood, taken on day 0 of AZD1222 vaccination. These receptors came from an adult in good health.

About this clone itself: A read error may explain this, as a much larger clone is one base away. The chain links TRBV6-5 to TRBJ1-5, with D maybe TRBD1 (6 bases). From germline, CDR1 is MNHEY and CDR2 SVGAGI. The CDR3 spans 13 residues. The V and J ends lost 6 bases and 2 bases respectively, with 8 bases between them. CDR3 in amino acids: CASSRTGNQPQHF. CDR3 bases: TGTGCCAGCAGCCGGACAGGCAATCAGCCCCAGCATTTT.

The chain uses TRBV9 and TRBJ2-1; the match to TRBD2 covers 14 bases. Germline V gene lookup returns CDR1 SGDLS and CDR2 YYNGEE. The CDR3 runs 16 residues. Unmatched junction bases numbered 9, after V lost 4 bases and J lost 9 bases. The chain's CDR3 is CASSFRLAGGPSEQFF. The CDR3 DNA reads TGTGCCAGCAGCTTCAGACTAGCGGGGGGGCCCTCTGAGCAGTTCTTC.

V and J are TRBV9 and TRBJ2-1; 8 bases agree with TRBD2. Germline CDR1 reads SGDLS; CDR2 reads YYNGEE. CDR3 length equals 13 residues. V shed 4 bases and J 14 bases; nucleotides not matched to a gene: 11. The CDR3 DNA sequence: TGTGCCAGCAGCCCCTCCCTGTACGGGGGGGAGTTCTTC. Its protein is CASSPSLYGGEFF.

The chain employs TRBV5-4 and TRBJ1-4, with 7 bases matching TRBD1. The V and J ends lost 5 bases and 0 bases, in that order; junction bases with no gene match: 4. This CDR3 has 15 amino acids. Germline CDR1 reads SGHNT; CDR2 reads YYREEE (reference sequence). CDR3 amino acids: CASSAGGATNEKLFF. The CDR3 DNA reads TGTGCCAGCAGTGCAGGGGGGGCAACTAATGAAAAACTGTTTTTT.

This chain joins TRBV7-8 and TRBJ2-1; a possible D gene is TRBD2 (5 bases). This CDR3 has 16 amino acids. Germline V lookup: CDR1 SGHVS, CDR2 FQNEAQ. V was cut by 1 base and J by 4 bases, with 14 bases left in between. This CDR3 is CASSLVRGQAYNEQFF. CDR3 bases: TGTGCCAGCAGCTTAGTGCGCGGGCAGGCTTACAATGAGCAGTTCTTC.

The chain is built from TRBV28 and TRBJ1-2; D call uncertain. Germline assignment: CDR1 MDHEN and CDR2 SYDVKM. This CDR3 is built from 13 residues. V dropped 2 bases and J dropped 3 bases, with 7 bases sitting between them. CDR3 DNA: TGTGCCAGCAGTTTAGTCCGGGACTATGGCTACACCTTC. Its translation is CASSLVRDYGYTF.

In this sample, this clone turned up a few times. The chain recombines TRBV30 with TRBJ1-6, with unresolved D. This CDR3 spans 14 amino acids. The germline V gene encodes CDR1 GTSNPN and CDR2 SVGIG (reference sequence). The V and J ends lost 1 base and 2 bases respectively, with 6 bases between them. The CDR3, as DNA: TGTGCCTGGAGTGACGGGGCCTATAATTCACCCCTCCACTTT. As protein: CAWSDGAYNSPLHF.

V is TRBV2 and J is TRBJ1-5; D not resolved. V was clipped by 8 bases and J by 1 base, with 15 bases between them. CDR3 length: 15 amino acids. CDR1 and CDR2 from the germline V gene are SNHLY and FYNNEI. CDR3 region: CASGIRGLSNQPQHF. CDR3 nucleotides: TGTGCCAGCGGGATACGAGGTCTCAGCAATCAGCCCCAGCATTTT. Complete variable domain (other parts from reference TRBV2 and TRBJ1-5): EPEVTQTPSHQVTQMGQEVILRCVPISNHLYFYWYRQILGQKVEFLVSFYNNEISEKSEIFDDQFSVERPDGSNFTLKIRSTKLEDSAMYFCASGIRGLSNQPQHFGDGTRLSIL.

This chain uses TRBV4-3 with TRBJ2-2; TRBD1 agrees at 11 bases. V gave up 2 bases and J gave up 9 bases; unmatched junction bases: 8. Germline CDR1 is LGHNA and CDR2 is YSLEER. The CDR3 is 16 residues long. In nucleotides, the CDR3 is TGCGCCAGCAGCCAATTCTCCGGGACAGGGGGGCGGGAGCTGTTTTTT. Translation: CASSQFSGTGGRELFF.

The table lists this clone with a few counts. V gene TRBV5-1 combines with J gene TRBJ1-1; the match to TRBD1 covers 7 bases. V shed 0 bases, J shed 11 bases, and the junction held 7 bases outside the gene matches. CDR3 length equals 13 residues. In germline, CDR1 is SGHRS, CDR2 YFSETQ. Here the CDR3 reads CASSLGLGQAAFF. The CDR3 nucleotides read TGCGCCAGCAGCTTGGGACTCGGACAGGCGGCTTTCTTT.

V usage is TRBV5-6 and J usage is TRBJ1-1; the D is unclear. Trimming pared 0 bases from V and 2 bases from J, leaving 5 bases between. The CDR3 contains 13 residues. The germline CDR1 and CDR2 sequences are SGHDT and YYEEEE. This CDR3 is CASSLGRNTEAFF. CDR3 nucleotide sequence: TGTGCCAGCAGCTTGGGTCGCAACACTGAAGCTTTCTTT.

CDR3 sequence reads: CASSRDKWGRYGYTF. The CDR3, as DNA: TGTGCCAGCAGCCGGGACAAGTGGGGAAGGTATGGCTACACCTTC. The chain recombines TRBV5-5 with TRBJ1-2; possible D gene TRBD1, 6 bases. The V gene's germline CDR1 is SGHKS and CDR2 YYEKEE (reference sequence). V lost 4 bases to trimming and J lost 5 bases, with 18 bases between them. The CDR3 loop spans 15 amino acids.

The chain links TRBV5-5 to TRBJ1-1; D is unresolved. Germline CDR1 and CDR2: SGHKS and YYEKEE (reference sequence). V lost 3 bases, J lost 7 bases, and 19 bases lay in between. CDR3 length: 15 residues. The CDR3 nucleotides are TGTGCCAGCAGCTCCCAGTTAGGCCGACCGTTTGAAGCTTTCTTT. This encodes CASSSQLGRPFEAFF.

The chain is built from TRBV5-4 and TRBJ1-2; 8 bases align to TRBD1. Losses at the gene ends were 4 bases for V and 3 bases for J; bases not matched to a gene: 5. The V gene's germline CDR1 is SGHNT and CDR2 YYREEE (reference sequence). The CDR3 consists of 14 residues. As DNA, the CDR3 is TGTGCCAGCAGCAAAGACAGGGGCGACTATGGCTACACCTTC. Amino acid sequence: CASSKDRGDYGYTF.

This rearrangement joins TRBV20-1 to TRBJ2-3; no clear D. CDR3 length equals 11 residues. CDR1 is DFQATT and CDR2 is SNEGSKA in the germline V gene (reference sequence). V lost 6 bases to trimming and J lost 3 bases, with 7 bases between them. The CDR3 DNA reads as TGCAGTGCCACGATTACAGATACGCAGTATTTT. Its translation is CSATITDTQYF.

This clone came up many times. DNA for the CDR3: TGTGCCAGCAGCCAAGATGAGAGGGGTTCCTCACCCCTCCACTTT. This codes for CASSQDERGSSPLHF. The chain combines TRBV4-2 with TRBJ1-6; a possible D gene is TRBD1 (5 bases). This CDR3 spans 15 amino acids. The V end was cut by 0 bases, the J end by 10 bases, with 13 bases between. The germline V gene encodes CDR1 LGHNA and CDR2 YNFKEQ.

CDR3 bases: TGTGCCAGCACCAGGACAGGGGGGACTGAAGCTTTCTTT. Translating gives CASTRTGGTEAFF. This rearrangement joins TRBV28 to TRBJ1-1; 10 nucleotides agree with TRBD1. Germline assignment: CDR1 MDHEN and CDR2 SYDVKM. The junction had 4 bases not matched to a gene; V was cut back by 7 bases and J by 5 bases. CDR3 size: 13 residues. Drawing the rest from reference TRBV28 and TRBJ1-1, the complete variable domain is DVKVTQSSRYLVKRTGEKVFLECVQDMDHENMFWYRQDPGLGLRLIYFSYDVKMKEKGDIPEGYSVSREKKERFSLILESASTNQTSMYLCASTRTGGTEAFFGQGTRLTVV.

In this sample, this clone turned up once. This chain links TRBV27 with TRBJ2-1, with 11 nucleotides matching TRBD1. V lost 5 bases, J lost 4 bases, and 4 bases stayed unmatched. Looked up from germline, CDR1 is MNHEY and CDR2 is SMNVEV (reference sequence). The CDR3 covers 15 residues. CDR3 loop: CASSLGTGGYNEQFF. CDR3 coding DNA: TGTGCCAGCAGTCTGGGGACAGGGGGTTACAATGAGCAGTTCTTC.

This chain links TRBV11-2 with TRBJ1-6, with D unresolved. The CDR3 loop spans 14 amino acids. Germline loops: CDR1 SGHAT, CDR2 FQNNGV. V dropped 3 bases and J dropped 4 bases, with 7 bases sitting between them. The CDR3 is CASSFSDYNSPLHF. The CDR3 DNA sequence: TGTGCCAGCAGCTTTTCCGATTATAATTCACCCCTCCACTTT.

This rearrangement joins TRBV27 to TRBJ1-5; TRBD1 matches at 9 bases. The CDR3 has 18 residues. The ends lost 6 bases at V and 6 bases at J; junction bases unmatched: 18. Germline V gives CDR1 MNHEY, CDR2 SMNVEV (reference sequence). CDR3 coding DNA: TGTGCCAGCAGCCTTGGCCGGGACAGGGAAGTTAGGGGTCAGCCCCAGCATTTT. Amino acid sequence: CASSLGRDREVRGQPQHF.

This clone was detected only once. V is TRBV12-3 or TRBV12-4 and J is TRBJ2-3; TRBD1 is a possible D gene (5 bases). The ends were cut back, 5 bases at V and 3 bases at J, with 9 bases in the middle. CDR3 size: 13 residues. The CDR3 protein is CASSQGPTDTQYF. The CDR3 region has the DNA TGTGCCAGCAGTCAGGGCCCTACAGATACGCAGTATTTT.

This clone was found once. This chain links TRBV7-3 with TRBJ1-1; tentative D call: TRBD1 (6 bases). Germline V gives CDR1 SGHTA, CDR2 FQGTGA. V was pared by 3 bases and J by 1 base, with 12 bases between. CDR3 length: 15 amino acids. DNA of the CDR3: TGTGCCAGCAGCTTCTCATTGACAGGGAACACTGAAGCTTTCTTT. It yields the protein CASSFSLTGNTEAFF.

The chain has TRBV6-4 and TRBJ1-1, with 10 bases that match TRBD1. The CDR3 is made up of 13 amino acids. The junction had 7 bases not matched to a gene; V was cut back by 5 bases and J by 10 bases. Germline V gives CDR1 MRHNA, CDR2 SNTAGT. CDR3 sequence reads: CASSRDRGEGAFF. As DNA, the CDR3 is TGTGCCAGCAGTCGGGACAGGGGAGAGGGAGCTTTCTTT.

This rearrangement joins TRBV7-9 to TRBJ1-2; possibly TRBD1 for D (6 bases). This CDR3 region has 13 residues. Trimming stripped 5 bases from V and 2 bases from J, with 9 bases between. Germline V gives CDR1 SEHNR, CDR2 FQNEAQ (reference sequence). The CDR3: CASSKDRNYGYTF. CDR3 sequence (DNA): TGTGCCAGCAGCAAGGACAGAAACTATGGCTACACCTTC.

J is TRBJ1-5 and V is TRBV21-1; TRBD1 was called by the table and not checked on the DNA. TRBV21-1 has pseudogene status. The length of the CDR3 is 19 residues. The CDR3 coding sequence is TGTGCCAGCAGCAAAGTAGGGGGACAGGGACACTATAGCAATCAGCCCCAGCATTTT. This gives the protein CASSKVGGQGHYSNQPQHF.

The chain links TRBV7-8 to TRBJ2-5; D is possibly TRBD2 (5 bases). The CDR3 is made up of 14 amino acids. The V end lost 3 bases, the J end lost 3 bases, and 11 bases lay between the germline ends. From germline, CDR1 is SGHVS and CDR2 FQNEAQ. CDR3 sequence: CASSFPTSEETQYF. The CDR3 DNA reads TGTGCCAGCAGCTTTCCAACTAGTGAAGAGACCCAGTACTTC.